The 13 T cell receptor beta chains in this list originate from one sample, sequenced in a study of T cell repertoires in cytomegalovirus infection. Via MiXCR, TCRdb re-called the reads, giving one row per CDR3 protein. The data show around 260,000 distinct CDR3 sequences, roughly 25% seen once. The sample was PBMCs. The source of these receptors is a human donor in good health (CMV status not recorded). Some clones in this sample may be carry-over from other donors' samples.

This clonotype was observed at least ten times. The V and J genes are TRBV6-1 and TRBJ1-5; tentatively, D is TRBD1 (5 bases). Germline-derived CDR1 and CDR2 are MNHNS and SASEGT. V shed 7 bases and J shed 7 bases, with 14 bases lying between them. The CDR3 has 13 amino acids. The chain's CDR3 is CASNPTGDQPQHF. Written as DNA, the CDR3 is TGTGCCAGCAACCCAACGGGGGACCAGCCCCAGCATTTT.

The table lists this clonotype with a count of one. CDR3: CASSWGTRGYTF. CDR3 coding DNA: TGTGCCAGCAGCTGGGGGACACGCGGCTACACCTTC. The chain uses TRBV7-4 and TRBJ1-2, with a tentative D call TRBD1 (6 bases). Germline CDR1 reads SGHVT; CDR2 reads SQSDAQ. V was pared by 4 bases and J by 8 bases, with 11 bases between. The length of the CDR3 is 12 residues.

This clonotype was found many times. This rearrangement joins TRBV7-2 to TRBJ1-2; no firm D call. Trimming removed 2 bases at V and 5 bases at J, with 9 bases between. Germline-derived CDR1 and CDR2 are SGHTA and FQGNSA. This CDR3 comprises 13 residues. The CDR3 loop reads CASSLPYSYGYTF. CDR3 in DNA: TGTGCCAGCAGCTTACCGTATTCTTATGGCTACACCTTC.

The genes are TRBV20-1 and TRBJ2-7; D may be TRBD2 (5 bases). Trimming took off 5 bases at V and 1 base at J, with 12 bases between the two ends. In germline, CDR1 is DFQATT, CDR2 SNEGSKA (reference sequence). The CDR3 has 13 residues. The CDR3 loop is CSAPGIPSYEQYF. In nucleotides, the CDR3 is TGCAGTGCTCCCGGGATCCCGTCCTACGAGCAGTACTTC.

In this sample, this clonotype turned up many times. The chain carries TRBV7-2 and TRBJ1-3; TRBD1 matches at 7 bases. Looked up from germline, CDR1 is SGHTA and CDR2 is FQGNSA. The CDR3 contains 16 residues. With 5 bases clipped from V and 0 bases from J, the junction kept 7 bases outside the gene matches. For the CDR3, the DNA is TGTGCCAGCAGCGCCCAGGGGACAGTCTCTGGAAACACCATATATTTT. This encodes CASSAQGTVSGNTIYF. The whole variable domain, filled in from reference TRBV7-2 and TRBJ1-3, reads GAGVSQSPSNKVTEKGKDVELRCDPISGHTALYWYRQSLGQGLEFLIYFQGNSAPDKSGLPSDRFSAERTGGSVSTLTIQRTQQEDSAVYLCASSAQGTVSGNTIYFGEGSWLTVV.

This clonotype was recorded many times. V gene TRBV6-4 combines with J gene TRBJ2-3; possibly TRBD2 for D (6 bases). The CDR3 is made up of 15 amino acids. The germline V and J ends were trimmed by 3 bases and 1 base, with 11 bases remaining between them. The germline CDR1 and CDR2 sequences are MRHNA and SNTAGT. CDR3 nucleotide sequence: TGTGCCAGCAGTGAGCAAGGACTACGCACAGATACGCAGTATTTT. Its translation: CASSEQGLRTDTQYF.

J is TRBJ1-2 and V is TRBV7-9; D might be TRBD1 (5 bases). V was trimmed by 1 base and J by 4 bases, leaving 19 bases between them. This CDR3 is 17 amino acids long. Per germline, CDR1 SEHNR and CDR2 FQNEAQ (reference sequence). CDR3 in DNA: TGTGCCAGCAGCTTAGACTTTTTCGGGCAGGGAGGCTATGGCTACACCTTC. This codes for CASSLDFFGQGGYGYTF.

This clonotype appeared a few times. The rearrangement joins TRBV28 to TRBJ2-4, with TRBD2 matching 14 bases. J lost 9 bases, V lost 5 bases, and 9 bases had no gene match. The CDR3 is 16 amino acids. CDR1 and CDR2 from the germline V gene are MDHEN and SYDVKM. Here the CDR3 DNA reads TGTGCCAGCAGTCCGGGGACTAGCGGGGGTTTGGGCATTCAGTACTTC. Protein product: CASSPGTSGGLGIQYF.

This clonotype was picked up a small number of times. This sequence joins TRBV4-3 and TRBJ2-7; 15 nucleotides agree with TRBD2. The V segment lost 3 bases and the J segment 3 bases; nucleotides outside the gene matches: 6. CDR1 is LGHNA, CDR2 YSLEER, per germline. The CDR3 sequence is 17 residues long. The CDR3 reads CASSQDPGLAGGYEQYF. CDR3 DNA sequence: TGCGCCAGCAGCCAGGACCCGGGACTAGCGGGGGGCTACGAGCAGTACTTC.

The rearrangement uses TRBV27 and TRBJ2-3, with D perhaps matching TRBD1 (5 bases). CDR3 length: 13 amino acids. V was shortened by 5 bases and J by 5 bases, with 11 bases between the two germline ends. Germline CDR1 reads MNHEY; CDR2 reads SMNVEV (reference sequence). Here the CDR3 DNA reads TGTGCCAGCAGTCCTAAAAGGGGAGATACGCAGTATTTT. Protein: CASSPKRGDTQYF.

The genes are TRBV7-9 and TRBJ2-2; D gene ambiguous. The CDR3 is 12 amino acids. V lost 5 bases and J 7 bases, leaving 8 bases between the germline ends. The germline CDR1 and CDR2 sequences are SEHNR and FQNEAQ (reference sequence). The CDR3 protein is CASSRDGGELFF. For the CDR3, the DNA is TGTGCCAGCAGCCGAGACGGCGGGGAGCTGTTTTTT. Together with reference TRBV7-9 and TRBJ2-2, the CDR3 gives the full variable domain: DTGVSQNPRHKITKRGQNVTFRCDPISEHNRLYWYRQTLGQGPEFLTYFQNEAQLEKSRLLSDRFSAERPKGSFSTLEIQRTEQGDSAMYLCASSRDGGELFFGEGSRLTVL.

The rearrangement uses TRBV7-9 and TRBJ2-7, with D unresolved. This CDR3 is 13 amino acids long. Trimming took 3 bases from V and 3 from J, leaving 9 bases between them. In germline, CDR1 is SEHNR, CDR2 FQNEAQ (reference sequence). The CDR3: CASSFLGHYEQYF. The CDR3, as DNA: TGTGCCAGCAGCTTCTTAGGGCACTACGAGCAGTACTTC.

This clonotype was counted between two and nine times. This rearrangement joins TRBV7-3 to TRBJ1-1; maybe TRBD1 (5 bases). In germline, CDR1 is SGHTA, CDR2 FQGTGA. CDR3 size: 13 residues. The V gene lost 6 bases and the J gene lost 0 bases, with 8 bases spanning the gap. The CDR3 reads CASSWDLNTEAFF. In DNA, the CDR3 is TGTGCCAGCAGTTGGGACCTGAACACTGAAGCTTTCTTT.